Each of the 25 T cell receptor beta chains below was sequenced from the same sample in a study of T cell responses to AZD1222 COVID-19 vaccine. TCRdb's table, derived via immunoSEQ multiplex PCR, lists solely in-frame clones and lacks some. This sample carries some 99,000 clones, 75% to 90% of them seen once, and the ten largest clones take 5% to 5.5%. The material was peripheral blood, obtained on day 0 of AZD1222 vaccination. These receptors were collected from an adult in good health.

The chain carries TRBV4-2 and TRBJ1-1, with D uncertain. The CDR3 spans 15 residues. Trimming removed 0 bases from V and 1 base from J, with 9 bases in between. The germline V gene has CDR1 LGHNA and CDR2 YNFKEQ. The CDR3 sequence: CASSQDLRENTEAFF. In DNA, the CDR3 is TGTGCCAGCAGCCAAGATTTGAGGGAGAACACTGAAGCTTTCTTT.

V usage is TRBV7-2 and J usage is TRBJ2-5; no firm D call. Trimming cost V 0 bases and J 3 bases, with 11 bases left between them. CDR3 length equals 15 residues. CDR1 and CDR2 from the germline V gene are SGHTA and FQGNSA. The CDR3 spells CASSLAALPEETQYF. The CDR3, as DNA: TGTGCCAGCAGCTTAGCGGCCTTACCTGAAGAGACCCAGTACTTC.

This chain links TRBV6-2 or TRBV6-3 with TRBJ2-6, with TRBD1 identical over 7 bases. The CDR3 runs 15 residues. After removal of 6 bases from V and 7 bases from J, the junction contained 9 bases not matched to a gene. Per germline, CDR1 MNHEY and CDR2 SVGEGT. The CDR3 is CASSSAGGRANVLTF. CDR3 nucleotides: TGTGCCAGCAGCTCCGCAGGGGGAAGAGCCAACGTCCTGACTTTC.

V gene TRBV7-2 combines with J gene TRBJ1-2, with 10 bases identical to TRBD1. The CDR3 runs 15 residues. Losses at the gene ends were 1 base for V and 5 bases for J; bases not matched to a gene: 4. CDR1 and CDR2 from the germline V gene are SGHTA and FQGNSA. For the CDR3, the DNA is TGTGCCAGCAGCTTAGTTAGGGGACAGGGGTATGGCTACACCTTC. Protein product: CASSLVRGQGYGYTF.

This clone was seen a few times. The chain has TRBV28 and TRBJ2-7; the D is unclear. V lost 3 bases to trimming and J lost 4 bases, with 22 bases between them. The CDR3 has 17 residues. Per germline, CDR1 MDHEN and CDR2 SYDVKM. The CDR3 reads CASSLSPRREPSYEQYF. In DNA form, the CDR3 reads TGTGCCAGCAGTTTGTCCCCCCGAAGGGAACCTTCATACGAGCAGTACTTC.

CDR3 sequence reads: CASSTRGAGATNTGELFF. In DNA form, the CDR3 reads TGTGCCAGTAGTACCCGGGGCGCGGGGGCTACGAACACCGGGGAGCTGTTTTTT. The V gene is TRBV19, the J gene TRBJ2-2, with a tentative D call TRBD2 (7 bases). This CDR3 is 18 amino acids long. Germline-derived CDR1 and CDR2 are LNHDA and SQIVND (reference sequence). V lost 4 bases to trimming and J lost 0 bases, with 18 bases between them.

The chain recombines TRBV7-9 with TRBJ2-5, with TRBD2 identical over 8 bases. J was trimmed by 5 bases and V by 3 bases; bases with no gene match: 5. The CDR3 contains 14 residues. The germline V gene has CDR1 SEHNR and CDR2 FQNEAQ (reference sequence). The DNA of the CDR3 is TGTGCCAGCAGCTTCGGGGGGGCAACCGAGACCCAGTACTTC. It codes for CASSFGGATETQYF.

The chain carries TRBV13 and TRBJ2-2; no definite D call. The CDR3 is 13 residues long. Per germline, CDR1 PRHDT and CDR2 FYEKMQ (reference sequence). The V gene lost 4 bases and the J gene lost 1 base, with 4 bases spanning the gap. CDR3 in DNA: TGTGCCAGCAGCTCGGAGAACACCGGGGAGCTGTTTTTT. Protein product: CASSSENTGELFF. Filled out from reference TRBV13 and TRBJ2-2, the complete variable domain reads AAGVIQSPRHLIKEKRETATLKCYPIPRHDTVYWYQQGPGQDPQFLISFYEKMQSDKGSIPDRFSAQQFSDYHSELNMSSLELGDSALYFCASSSENTGELFFGEGSRLTVL.

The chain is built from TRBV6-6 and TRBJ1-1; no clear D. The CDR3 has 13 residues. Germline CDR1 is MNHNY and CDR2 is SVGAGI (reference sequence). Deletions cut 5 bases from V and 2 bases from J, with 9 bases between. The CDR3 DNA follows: TGTGCCAGCAGTCACGACGAAAACACTGAAGCTTTCTTT. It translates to CASSHDENTEAFF.

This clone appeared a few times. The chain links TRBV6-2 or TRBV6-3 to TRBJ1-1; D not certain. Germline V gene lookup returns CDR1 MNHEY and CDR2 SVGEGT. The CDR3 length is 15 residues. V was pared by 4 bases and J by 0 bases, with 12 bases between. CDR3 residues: CASSWVSSVNTEAFF. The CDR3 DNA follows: TGTGCCAGCAGTTGGGTCAGCTCCGTGAACACTGAAGCTTTCTTT.

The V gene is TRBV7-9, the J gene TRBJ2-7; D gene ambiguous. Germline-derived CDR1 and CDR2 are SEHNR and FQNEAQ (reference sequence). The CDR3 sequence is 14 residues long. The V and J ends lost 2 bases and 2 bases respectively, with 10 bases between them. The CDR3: CASSLMADTYEQYF. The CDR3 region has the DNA TGTGCCAGCAGCTTAATGGCGGATACCTACGAGCAGTACTTC.

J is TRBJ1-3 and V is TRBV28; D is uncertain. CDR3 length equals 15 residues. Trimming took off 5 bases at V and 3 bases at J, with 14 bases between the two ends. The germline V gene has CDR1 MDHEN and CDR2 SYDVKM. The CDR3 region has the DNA TGTGCCAGCAGTCCCCCCCCGGTAGGTGGAAACACCATATATTTT. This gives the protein CASSPPPVGGNTIYF.

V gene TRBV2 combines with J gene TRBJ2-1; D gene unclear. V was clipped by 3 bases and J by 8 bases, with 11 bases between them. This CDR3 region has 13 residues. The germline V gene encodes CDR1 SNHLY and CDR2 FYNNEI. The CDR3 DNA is TGTGCCAGCAGTGAGGGAAGTGCAGATGAGCAGTTCTTC. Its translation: CASSEGSADEQFF.

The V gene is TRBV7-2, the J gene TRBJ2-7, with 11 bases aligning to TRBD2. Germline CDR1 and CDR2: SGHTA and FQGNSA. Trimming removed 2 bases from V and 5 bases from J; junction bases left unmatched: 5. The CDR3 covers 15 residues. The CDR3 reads CASSLTSGGQHEQYF. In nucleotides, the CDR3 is TGTGCCAGCAGCTTAACTAGCGGGGGACAGCACGAGCAGTACTTC. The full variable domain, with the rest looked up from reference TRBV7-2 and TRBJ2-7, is GAGVSQSPSNKVTEKGKDVELRCDPISGHTALYWYRQSLGQGLEFLIYFQGNSAPDKSGLPSDRFSAERTGGSVSTLTIQRTQQEDSAVYLCASSLTSGGQHEQYFGPGTRLTVT.

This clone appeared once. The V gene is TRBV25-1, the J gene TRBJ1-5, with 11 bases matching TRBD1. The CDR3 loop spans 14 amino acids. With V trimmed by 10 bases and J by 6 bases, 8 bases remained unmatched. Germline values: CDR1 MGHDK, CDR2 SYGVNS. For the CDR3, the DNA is TGTGCCACTTCGGACAGGGGGCGCGGTCAGCCCCAGCATTTT. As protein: CATSDRGRGQPQHF.

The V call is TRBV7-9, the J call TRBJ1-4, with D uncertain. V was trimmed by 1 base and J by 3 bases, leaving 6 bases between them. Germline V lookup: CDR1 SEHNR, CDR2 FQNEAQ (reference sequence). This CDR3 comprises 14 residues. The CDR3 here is CASSLDRSNEKLFF. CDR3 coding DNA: TGTGCCAGCAGCTTAGATCGGTCTAATGAAAAACTGTTTTTT. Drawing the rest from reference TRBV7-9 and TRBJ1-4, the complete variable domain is DTGVSQNPRHKITKRGQNVTFRCDPISEHNRLYWYRQTLGQGPEFLTYFQNEAQLEKSRLLSDRFSAERPKGSFSTLEIQRTEQGDSAMYLCASSLDRSNEKLFFGSGTQLSVL.

The CDR3 DNA reads TGTGCCAGCAGCCACGAACGGGTAGATACGCAGTATTTT. This translates into CASSHERVDTQYF. This rearrangement joins TRBV7-9 to TRBJ2-3; D is unclear. CDR1 is SEHNR and CDR2 is FQNEAQ in the germline V gene (reference sequence). This CDR3 has 13 residues. V was pared by 5 bases and J by 5 bases, with 11 bases between.

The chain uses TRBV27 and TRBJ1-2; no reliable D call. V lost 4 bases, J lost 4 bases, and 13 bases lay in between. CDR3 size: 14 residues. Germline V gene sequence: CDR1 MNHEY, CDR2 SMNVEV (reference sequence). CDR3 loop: CASSSKGNGYGYTF. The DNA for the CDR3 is TGTGCCAGCAGTTCCAAGGGAAATGGCTATGGCTACACCTTC.

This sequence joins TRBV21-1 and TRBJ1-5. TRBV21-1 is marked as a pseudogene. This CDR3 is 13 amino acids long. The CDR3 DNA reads TGTGCCAGCAGCAAAGTTGTCGATCAGCCCCAGCATTTT. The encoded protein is CASSKVVDQPQHF.

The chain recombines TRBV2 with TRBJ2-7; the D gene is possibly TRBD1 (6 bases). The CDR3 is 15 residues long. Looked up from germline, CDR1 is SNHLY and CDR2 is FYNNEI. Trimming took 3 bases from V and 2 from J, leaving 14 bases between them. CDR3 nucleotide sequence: TGTGCCAGCAGTGAGACTAATACAGGGACCTACGAGCAGTACTTC. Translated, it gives CASSETNTGTYEQYF.

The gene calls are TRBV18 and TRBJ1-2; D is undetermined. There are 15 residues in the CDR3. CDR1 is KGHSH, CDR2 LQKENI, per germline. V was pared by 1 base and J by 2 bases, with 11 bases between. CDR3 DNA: TGTGCCAGCTCACCACGGGCAGGACCAAACTATGGCTACACCTTC. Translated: CASSPRAGPNYGYTF.

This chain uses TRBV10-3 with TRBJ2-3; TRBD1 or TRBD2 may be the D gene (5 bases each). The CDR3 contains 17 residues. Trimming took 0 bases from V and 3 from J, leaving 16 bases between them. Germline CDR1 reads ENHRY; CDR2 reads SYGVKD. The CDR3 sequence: CAISESRDPERTDTQYF. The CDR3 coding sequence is TGTGCCATCAGTGAGTCACGGGACCCCGAGCGGACAGATACGCAGTATTTT.

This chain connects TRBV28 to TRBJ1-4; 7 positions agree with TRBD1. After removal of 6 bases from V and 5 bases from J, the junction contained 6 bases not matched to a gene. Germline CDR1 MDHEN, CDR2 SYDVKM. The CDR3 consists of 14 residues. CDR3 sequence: CASRLNRGNEKLFF. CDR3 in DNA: TGTGCCAGCAGACTGAACAGGGGAAATGAAAAACTGTTTTTT.

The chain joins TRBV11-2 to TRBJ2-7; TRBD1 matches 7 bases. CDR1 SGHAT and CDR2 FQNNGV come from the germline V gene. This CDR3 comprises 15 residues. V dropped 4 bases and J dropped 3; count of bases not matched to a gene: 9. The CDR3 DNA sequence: TGTGCCAGCAGCTCACCCCCCCAGGGGGTCTACGAGCAGTACTTC. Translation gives CASSSPPQGVYEQYF.

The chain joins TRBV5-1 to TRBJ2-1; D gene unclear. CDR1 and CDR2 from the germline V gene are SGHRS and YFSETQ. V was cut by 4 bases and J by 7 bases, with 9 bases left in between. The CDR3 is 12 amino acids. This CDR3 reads CASSLERNEQFF. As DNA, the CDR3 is TGCGCCAGCAGCCTGGAACGGAATGAGCAGTTCTTC.